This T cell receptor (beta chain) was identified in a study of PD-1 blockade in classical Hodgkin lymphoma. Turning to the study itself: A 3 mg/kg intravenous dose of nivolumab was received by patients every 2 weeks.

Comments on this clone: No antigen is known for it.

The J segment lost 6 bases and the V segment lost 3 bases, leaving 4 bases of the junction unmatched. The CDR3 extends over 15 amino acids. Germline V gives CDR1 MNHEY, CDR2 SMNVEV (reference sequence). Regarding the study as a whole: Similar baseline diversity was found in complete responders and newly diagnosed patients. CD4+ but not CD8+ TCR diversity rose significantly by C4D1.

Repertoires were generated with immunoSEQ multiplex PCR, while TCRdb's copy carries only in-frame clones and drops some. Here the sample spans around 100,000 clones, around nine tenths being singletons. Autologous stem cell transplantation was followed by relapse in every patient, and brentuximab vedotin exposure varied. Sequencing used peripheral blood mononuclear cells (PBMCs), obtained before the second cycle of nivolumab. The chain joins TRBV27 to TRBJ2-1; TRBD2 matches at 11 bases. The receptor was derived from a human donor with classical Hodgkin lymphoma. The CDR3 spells CASSLLAGGSNEQFF. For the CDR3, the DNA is TGTGCCAGCAGTTTGCTAGCGGGGGGTTCCAATGAGCAGTTCTTC.